Shown below are 16 T cell receptor beta chains from a single sample sequenced in a study of T cells after yellow fever vaccination. TCRdb called the 5' RACE reads again in MiXCR, with one record for every CDR3 protein. Among around 140,000 distinct CDR3 sequences listed, 5% to 8% were seen once. The sequencing here drew on CD4+ T cells sorted from PBMCs, taken 10 days after the yellow fever booster vaccination. These receptors all come from a man aged 30 to 39 who received the YFV17D yellow fever vaccine.

This clonotype was recorded at least ten times. V gene TRBV12-3 or TRBV12-4 combines with J gene TRBJ1-2; perhaps TRBD1 as D (6 bases). Deletions cut 6 bases from V and 5 bases from J, with 13 bases between. The CDR3 runs to 13 residues. The CDR3 coding sequence is TGTGCCAGCAGCCTGGGGGGCGGATATGGCTACACCTTC. Amino acid sequence: CASSLGGGYGYTF.

V gene TRBV18 combines with J gene TRBJ1-6; TRBD1 agrees at 11 bases. CDR3 length: 17 amino acids. Per the germline V gene, CDR1 is KGHSH and CDR2 is LQKENI. Unmatched junction bases numbered 8, after V lost 4 bases and J lost 6 bases. CDR3 nucleotides: TGTGCCAGCTCACGGTCGCCGGGACAGGGGGTTAATTCACCCCTCCACTTT. It encodes CASSRSPGQGVNSPLHF.

CDR3 nucleotide sequence: TGTGCCAGCAGCTTAATGTGGGGCCGAGCGGAGCTCGAATCCTACGAGCAGTACTTC. Translated: CASSLMWGRAELESYEQYF. The J gene is TRBJ2-7, the V gene TRBV11-2; D tentatively fits TRBD1 or TRBD2 (5 bases each). The CDR3 sequence is 19 residues long. CDR1 and CDR2 from the germline V gene are SGHAT and FQNNGV. Deletions cut 2 bases from V and 1 base from J, with 24 bases between.

This clonotype was detected many times. The chain recombines TRBV7-2 with TRBJ2-1; possibly TRBD1 for D (5 bases). Trimming stripped 4 bases from V and 8 bases from J, with 12 bases between. The CDR3 is 13 residues long. The germline V gene encodes CDR1 SGHTA and CDR2 FQGNSA. CDR3 DNA sequence: TGTGCCAGCAGCTGGAGCCCAGGGCATGAGCAGTTCTTC. It encodes CASSWSPGHEQFF.

This clonotype was picked up many times. The V call is TRBV2, the J call TRBJ2-7; 7 nucleotides align to TRBD2. The CDR3 consists of 13 residues. Germline lookup yields CDR1 SNHLY and CDR2 FYNNEI. J lost 6 bases, V lost 6 bases, and 8 bases had no gene match. This CDR3 is CASSPLRESEQYF. CDR3 bases: TGTGCCAGCAGCCCTTTGCGGGAGTCCGAGCAGTACTTC.

As concerns this clonotype: A much larger clone lies one base from this, so it may be a read error. The chain joins TRBV7-2 to TRBJ1-2; possibly TRBD1 for D (5 bases). Germline CDR1 reads SGHTA; CDR2 reads FQGNSA. The CDR3 sequence is 13 residues long. V dropped 6 bases and J dropped 5 bases, with 13 bases sitting between them. The CDR3: CASRAQDRYGYTF. The CDR3 DNA follows: TGTGCCAGCAGGGCACAGGACCGTTATGGCTACACCTTC. The complete variable domain, with remaining parts taken from reference TRBV7-2 and TRBJ1-2, reads GAGVSQSPSNKVTEKGKDVELRCDPISGHTALYWYRQSLGQGLEFLIYFQGNSAPDKSGLPSDRFSAERTGGSVSTLTIQRTQQEDSAVYLCASRAQDRYGYTFGSGTRLTVV.

This clonotype was recorded at least ten times. This sequence joins TRBV4-2 and TRBJ2-1; possible D gene TRBD2, 6 bases. The CDR3 is 16 amino acids. In germline, CDR1 is LGHNA, CDR2 YNFKEQ. Between the trimmed V and J ends, which lost 6 bases and 2 bases, there was a span of 17 bases. The CDR3 bases are TGTGCCAGCAGTCACCGGAGGGAGGCTACCTACAATGAGCAGTTCTTC. This sequence encodes CASSHRREATYNEQFF.

This clonotype was seen ten or more times. V is TRBV7-2 and J is TRBJ2-5, with D uncertain. V was shortened by 2 bases and J by 5 bases, with 9 bases between the two germline ends. CDR1 and CDR2 from the germline V gene are SGHTA and FQGNSA. This CDR3 comprises 13 residues. Here the CDR3 DNA reads TGTGCCAGCAGCTTACACCTCCAGGAGACCCAGTACTTC. Translating it yields CASSLHLQETQYF.

This clonotype has a count of ten or more. This sequence joins TRBV5-5 and TRBJ2-5; TRBD1 agrees at 9 bases. The CDR3 runs 14 residues. CDR1 is SGHKS, CDR2 YYEKEE, per germline (reference sequence). Trimming at V came to 2 bases and at J to 4 bases, leaving 3 bases not matched to a gene. The CDR3 DNA reads TGTGCCAGCAGCTTTGACAGGGGGAGAGAGACCCAGTACTTC. Amino acids: CASSFDRGRETQYF.

This clonotype was observed a handful of times. This chain connects TRBV20-1 to TRBJ2-1; D gene unclear. The germline V gene encodes CDR1 DFQATT and CDR2 SNEGSKA (reference sequence). The CDR3 has 10 amino acids. Trimming removed 2 bases from V and 7 bases from J, with 3 bases in between. The CDR3 DNA reads as TGCAGTGCTAGACGGAATGAGCAGTTCTTC. Encoded protein: CSARRNEQFF.

This clonotype occurred many times. The CDR3 loop is CSALTGYEQYF. The CDR3 bases are TGCAGTGCTCTCACAGGATACGAGCAGTACTTC. The V and J genes are TRBV20-1 and TRBJ2-7; D possibly corresponds to TRBD1 (5 bases). Germline loops: CDR1 DFQATT, CDR2 SNEGSKA (reference sequence). The CDR3 totals 11 residues. The V end was cut by 5 bases, the J end by 4 bases, with 9 bases between.

This clonotype was detected many times. The chain's CDR3 is CSATGRRTSYEQFF. DNA for the CDR3: TGCAGTGCCACGGGGCGTAGGACTAGCTATGAGCAGTTCTTC. J is TRBJ2-1 and V is TRBV20-1; the match to TRBD2 covers 8 bases. J was trimmed by 8 bases and V by 6 bases; bases with no gene match: 12. The CDR3 length is 14 residues. The V gene's germline CDR1 is DFQATT and CDR2 SNEGSKA (reference sequence).

This clonotype came up many times. The chain uses TRBV15 and TRBJ1-1; the D is unclear. Looked up from germline, CDR1 is LNHNV and CDR2 is YYDKDF (reference sequence). The V end lost 3 bases, the J end lost 0 bases, and 11 bases lay between the germline ends. This CDR3 has 15 residues. The CDR3 region has the DNA TGTGCCACCAGCAGGGGTGGGGTTATGAACACTGAAGCTTTCTTT. Its translation: CATSRGGVMNTEAFF.

This clonotype was counted a few times. This chain joins TRBV4-1 and TRBJ1-2, with 8 bases identical to TRBD1. In germline, CDR1 is MGHRA, CDR2 YSYEKL. CDR3 length: 16 residues. J lost 4 bases, V lost 0 bases, and 7 bases had no gene match. CDR3 region: CASSQDVSGGGYGYTF. In DNA form, the CDR3 reads TGCGCCAGCAGCCAAGACGTTTCAGGGGGCGGCTATGGCTACACCTTC.

This clonotype was seen at least ten times. V and J are TRBV5-1 and TRBJ2-3; the D gene is possibly TRBD1 (5 bases). V was trimmed by 5 bases and J by 2 bases, leaving 12 bases between them. Germline V gives CDR1 SGHRS, CDR2 YFSETQ. CDR3 length: 14 amino acids. CDR3 region: CASRQALPTDTQYF. CDR3 in DNA: TGCGCCAGCAGACAGGCGCTGCCCACAGATACGCAGTATTTT.

The sample holds a few counts of this clonotype. This sequence joins TRBV15 and TRBJ2-7, with 10 bases matching TRBD2. This CDR3 is built from 15 residues. Germline CDR1 LNHNV, CDR2 YYDKDF (reference sequence). The junction had 5 bases not matched to a gene; V was cut back by 4 bases and J by 2 bases. CDR3 sequence (DNA): TGTGCCACCAGCACGGGGACTAGCGCAGCCTACGAGCAGTACTTC. It codes for CATSTGTSAAYEQYF.